Each of the 13 T cell receptor beta chains below was sequenced from the same sample in a study of blood T cell repertoires in COVID-19. The data were produced by immunoSEQ multiplex PCR, yet TCRdb's version contains in-frame clones alone and is incomplete. The sample carries about 50,000 clones, 85% recorded once. Sequencing input: peripheral blood. The receptors were sampled from a human donor in a cohort sampled during active COVID-19.

The chain couples TRBV2 to TRBJ2-1, with 8 positions matching TRBD2. CDR1 is SNHLY, CDR2 FYNNEI, per germline. The CDR3 runs 15 residues. The junction had 8 bases not matched to a gene; V was cut back by 4 bases and J by 6 bases. The DNA of the CDR3 is TGTGCCAGCAGTGGGGTCGGGAGGGCCGTCAATGAGCAGTTCTTC. This translates into CASSGVGRAVNEQFF.

The chain has TRBV28 and TRBJ2-1, with a possible D match to TRBD1 (5 bases). This CDR3 is 16 amino acids long. V lost 3 bases, J lost 10 bases, and 22 bases lay in between. CDR1 is MDHEN and CDR2 is SYDVKM in the germline V gene. CDR3 loop: CASSFFARAGFGEQFF. DNA of the CDR3: TGTGCCAGCAGTTTTTTCGCCAGGGCAGGTTTTGGGGAGCAGTTCTTC.

The chain links TRBV21-1 to TRBJ2-7; the D call in the table, TRBD1, was not verified against the DNA. TRBV21-1 is described as a pseudogene. This CDR3 has 13 amino acids. The CDR3 DNA is TGTGCCAGCAGCCGACAGGGATCTCTCGAGCAGTACTTC. This encodes CASSRQGSLEQYF.

The chain combines TRBV5-5 with TRBJ2-7; the D gene is possibly TRBD1 (6 bases). V gave up 4 bases and J gave up 0 bases, with 17 bases separating them. Germline lookup yields CDR1 SGHKS and CDR2 YYEKEE (reference sequence). The CDR3 is made up of 16 amino acids. The CDR3: CASSPNRQDLSYEQYF. The CDR3 DNA is TGTGCCAGCAGCCCAAATAGACAGGACCTCTCCTACGAGCAGTACTTC.

This clone was seen only a few times. J is TRBJ2-1 and V is TRBV7-2; 7 positions agree with TRBD2. The germline CDR1 and CDR2 sequences are SGHTA and FQGNSA. V was pared by 5 bases and J by 1 base, with 5 bases of the junction left unmatched. The CDR3 contains 15 residues. The CDR3 DNA sequence: TGTGCCAGCAGCGTGGGGACTACATCCTACAATGAGCAGTTCTTC. This translates into CASSVGTTSYNEQFF. Together with reference TRBV7-2 and TRBJ2-1, the CDR3 gives the full variable domain: GAGVSQSPSNKVTEKGKDVELRCDPISGHTALYWYRQSLGQGLEFLIYFQGNSAPDKSGLPSDRFSAERTGGSVSTLTIQRTQQEDSAVYLCASSVGTTSYNEQFFGPGTRLTVL.

The V call is TRBV4-1, the J call TRBJ1-2, with 8 positions matching TRBD1. This CDR3 comprises 16 residues. The ends lost 1 base at V and 7 bases at J; junction bases unmatched: 11. Per germline, CDR1 MGHRA and CDR2 YSYEKL. The CDR3 nucleotides read TGCGCCAGCAGCCAAGGTTTCGCCAGGGGGCCTGTTGGCTACACCTTC. It yields the protein CASSQGFARGPVGYTF.

This rearrangement joins TRBV6-5 to TRBJ2-7, with a possible D match to TRBD1 (7 bases). Deletions cut 4 bases from V and 0 bases from J, with 10 bases between. CDR1 and CDR2 from the germline V gene are MNHEY and SVGAGI. The CDR3 extends over 14 amino acids. CDR3 nucleotide sequence: TGTGCCAGCAGTTGGGGGGACAGCTCCTACGAGCAGTACTTC. This gives the protein CASSWGDSSYEQYF.

The chain links TRBV5-1 to TRBJ2-3, with a weak D call TRBD1 (5 bases). This CDR3 contains 13 residues. Per the germline V gene, CDR1 is SGHRS and CDR2 is YFSETQ. The V and J ends lost 0 bases and 3 bases respectively, with 5 bases between them. The chain's CDR3 is CASSLEGTDTQYF. For the CDR3, the DNA is TGCGCCAGCAGCTTGGAGGGGACAGATACGCAGTATTTT.

This chain connects TRBV7-2 to TRBJ1-2; a weak D match, TRBD1 (6 bases). CDR3 length: 16 amino acids. Germline V CDR1 and CDR2: SGHTA, FQGNSA. Trimming cost V 5 bases and J 2 bases, with 18 bases left between them. The DNA of the CDR3 is TGTGCCAGCAGCCTTTGGGGGGGGGCAGAGAACTATGGCTACACCTTC. This gives the protein CASSLWGGAENYGYTF.

This clone was recorded once. V is TRBV19 and J is TRBJ2-7; 11 positions match TRBD1. This CDR3 has 15 residues. Germline CDR1 is LNHDA and CDR2 is SQIVND (reference sequence). J was trimmed by 4 bases and V by 4 bases; bases with no gene match: 6. The CDR3 is CASSTDRGRVYEQYF. In DNA form, the CDR3 reads TGTGCCAGTAGTACGGACAGGGGGCGGGTATACGAGCAGTACTTC. The whole variable domain, remainder taken from reference TRBV19 and TRBJ2-7, is DGGITQSPKYLFRKEGQNVTLSCEQNLNHDAMYWYRQDPGQGLRLIYYSQIVNDFQKGDIAEGYSVSREKKESFPLTVTSAQKNPTAFYLCASSTDRGRVYEQYFGPGTRLTVT.

V is TRBV5-1 and J is TRBJ1-1; 7 bases are shared with TRBD1. With 3 bases clipped from V and 0 bases from J, the junction kept 8 bases outside the gene matches. Germline lookup yields CDR1 SGHRS and CDR2 YFSETQ. The CDR3 spans 16 residues. The CDR3 region has the DNA TGCGCCAGCAGCTCTGGACAGGTTAGGATGAACACTGAAGCTTTCTTT. Its translation: CASSSGQVRMNTEAFF.

This clone came up once. The CDR3 sequence: CASSSQYIPAGSPHQPQHF. As DNA, the CDR3 is TGTGCCAGCAGTTCGCAATATATTCCGGCAGGGTCCCCACATCAGCCCCAGCATTTT. The chain employs TRBV28 and TRBJ1-5; D perhaps matches TRBD1 (5 bases). V was clipped by 4 bases and J by 5 bases, with 27 bases between them. There are 19 residues in the CDR3. The germline CDR1 and CDR2 sequences are MDHEN and SYDVKM.

The sample holds a few counts of this clone. The genes are TRBV5-1 and TRBJ1-2; D is possibly TRBD1 (5 bases). V was shortened by 0 bases and J by 4 bases, with 7 bases between the two germline ends. CDR1 is SGHRS and CDR2 is YFSETQ in the germline V gene. The CDR3 sequence is 13 residues long. CDR3 protein: CASSLGQSYGYTF. CDR3 nucleotides: TGCGCCAGCAGCTTGGGACAGAGCTATGGCTACACCTTC.